This T cell receptor (beta chain) was identified in a study of shared clonotypes between healthy human individuals. Findings and caveats of the study: It was expected that sequencing depth would affect clonotype sharing among donors.

This clone was seen a few times. Its cognate antigen is unknown. Germline V gene data show CDR1 as SGHDT and CDR2 as YYEEEE. Between the trimmed V and J ends, which lost 4 bases and 3 bases, there was a span of 12 bases. The CDR3 consists of 14 residues. Splitting of each subset's genomic DNA was done evenly across several immunoSEQ plates. Produced via immunoSEQ multiplex PCR; TCRdb's table is partial and in-frame only. The table lists 600,000 to 750,000 clones, 72% of them singletons, with 1.5% to 2% in the top ten. CD45RA-negative memory and CD45RA+ naive subsets were split from the CD4+ cells. This TCR derives from a woman in her thirties in good health. The V gene is TRBV5-6, the J gene TRBJ2-3; no clear D. The specimen was memory CD4+ T cells sorted from blood. Indicated subset: CD45RA-negative fraction. CDR3 sequence (DNA): TGTGCCAGCAGCCCTCTAAGTGGGACAGATACGCAGTATTTT. Its protein product is CASSPLSGTDTQYF.